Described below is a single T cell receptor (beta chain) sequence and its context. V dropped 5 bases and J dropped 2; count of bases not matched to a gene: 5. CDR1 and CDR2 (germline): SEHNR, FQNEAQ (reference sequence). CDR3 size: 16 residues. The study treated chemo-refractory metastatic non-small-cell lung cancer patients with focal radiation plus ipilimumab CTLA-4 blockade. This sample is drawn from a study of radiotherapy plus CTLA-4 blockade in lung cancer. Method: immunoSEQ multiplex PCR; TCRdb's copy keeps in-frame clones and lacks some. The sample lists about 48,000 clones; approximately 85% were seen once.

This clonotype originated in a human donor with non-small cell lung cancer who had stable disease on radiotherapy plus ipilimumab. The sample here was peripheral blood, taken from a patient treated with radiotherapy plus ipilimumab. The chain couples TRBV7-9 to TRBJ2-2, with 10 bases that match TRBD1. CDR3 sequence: CASSVDRGQNTGELFF. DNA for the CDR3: TGTGCCAGCAGCGTCGACAGGGGGCAAAACACCGGGGAGCTGTTTTTT.